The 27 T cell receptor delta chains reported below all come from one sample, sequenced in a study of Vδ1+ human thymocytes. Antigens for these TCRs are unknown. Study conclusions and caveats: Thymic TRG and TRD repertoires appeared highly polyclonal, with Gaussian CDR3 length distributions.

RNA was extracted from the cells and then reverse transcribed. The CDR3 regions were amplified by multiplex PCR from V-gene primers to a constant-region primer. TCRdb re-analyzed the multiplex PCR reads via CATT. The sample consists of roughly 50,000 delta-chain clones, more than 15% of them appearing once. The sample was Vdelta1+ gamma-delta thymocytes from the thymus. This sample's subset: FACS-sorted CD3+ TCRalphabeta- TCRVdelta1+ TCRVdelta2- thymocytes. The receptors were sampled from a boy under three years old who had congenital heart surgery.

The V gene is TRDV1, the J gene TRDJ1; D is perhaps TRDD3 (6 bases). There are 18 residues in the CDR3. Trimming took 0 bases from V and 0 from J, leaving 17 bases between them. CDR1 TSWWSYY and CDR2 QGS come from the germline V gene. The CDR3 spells CALGELGGDPHHTDKLIF. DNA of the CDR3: TGTGCTCTTGGGGAACTAGGGGGGGACCCACACCACACCGATAAACTCATCTTT.

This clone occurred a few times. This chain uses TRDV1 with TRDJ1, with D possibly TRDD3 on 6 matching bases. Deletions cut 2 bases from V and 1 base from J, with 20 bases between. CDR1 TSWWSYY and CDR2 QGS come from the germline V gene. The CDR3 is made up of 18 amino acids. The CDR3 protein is CALGELHRGSDGTDKLIF. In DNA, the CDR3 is TGTGCTCTTGGGGAATTACATCGGGGATCCGATGGCACCGATAAACTCATCTTT.

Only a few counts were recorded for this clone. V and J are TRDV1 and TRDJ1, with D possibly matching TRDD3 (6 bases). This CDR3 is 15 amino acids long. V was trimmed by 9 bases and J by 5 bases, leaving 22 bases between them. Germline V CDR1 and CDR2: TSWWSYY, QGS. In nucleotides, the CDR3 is TGTGCTCTGAACCCTACGGTGGAGATACGGGATAAACTCATCTTT. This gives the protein CALNPTVEIRDKLIF.

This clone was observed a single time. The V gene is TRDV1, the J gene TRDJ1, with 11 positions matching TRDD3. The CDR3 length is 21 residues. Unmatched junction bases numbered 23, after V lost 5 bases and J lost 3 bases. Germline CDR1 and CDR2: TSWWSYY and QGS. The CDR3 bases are TGTGCTCTTGGGACAAATTTGTGTTCGAGGCTGGGGGATACCAAGGCCGATAAACTCATCTTT. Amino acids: CALGTNLCSRLGDTKADKLIF.

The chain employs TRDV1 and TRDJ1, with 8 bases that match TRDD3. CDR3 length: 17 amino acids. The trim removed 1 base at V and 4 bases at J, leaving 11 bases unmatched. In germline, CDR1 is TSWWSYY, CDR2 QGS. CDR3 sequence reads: CALGERRTGGLFDKLIF. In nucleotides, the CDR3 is TGTGCTCTTGGGGAACGCCGTACTGGGGGCTTGTTCGATAAACTCATCTTT.

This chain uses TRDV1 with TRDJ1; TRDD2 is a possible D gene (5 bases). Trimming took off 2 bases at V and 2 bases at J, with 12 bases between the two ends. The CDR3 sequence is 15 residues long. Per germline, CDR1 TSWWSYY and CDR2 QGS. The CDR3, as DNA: TGTGCTCTTGGGGAATTTACTTCCCATACCGATAAACTCATCTTT. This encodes CALGEFTSHTDKLIF.

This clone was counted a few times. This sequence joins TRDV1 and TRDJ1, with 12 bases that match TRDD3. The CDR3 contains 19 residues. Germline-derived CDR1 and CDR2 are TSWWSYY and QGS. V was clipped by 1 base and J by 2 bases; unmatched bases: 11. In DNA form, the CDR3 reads TGTGCTCTTGGGGAACAGCTACTTCTACTGGGGGATACTACCGATAAACTCATCTTT. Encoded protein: CALGEQLLLLGDTTDKLIF.

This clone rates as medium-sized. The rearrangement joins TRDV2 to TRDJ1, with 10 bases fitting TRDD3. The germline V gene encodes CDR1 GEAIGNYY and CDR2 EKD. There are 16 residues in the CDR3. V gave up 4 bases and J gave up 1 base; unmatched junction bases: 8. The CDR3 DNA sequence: TGTGCCTGTGAGACTCTGGGGGATAGTATCACCGATAAACTCATCTTT. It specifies CACETLGDSITDKLIF.

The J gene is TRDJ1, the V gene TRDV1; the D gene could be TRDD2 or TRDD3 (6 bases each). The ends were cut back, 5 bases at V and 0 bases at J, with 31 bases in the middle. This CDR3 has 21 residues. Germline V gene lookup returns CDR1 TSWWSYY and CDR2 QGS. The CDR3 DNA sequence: TGTGCTCTTGGGAACCATCCTACGGGTGGGGTGGGGACTGGGTACACCGATAAACTCATCTTT. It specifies CALGNHPTGGVGTGYTDKLIF.

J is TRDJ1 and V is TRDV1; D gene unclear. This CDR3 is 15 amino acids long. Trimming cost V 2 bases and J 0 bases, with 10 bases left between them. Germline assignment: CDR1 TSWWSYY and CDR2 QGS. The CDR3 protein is CALGEDLTYTDKLIF. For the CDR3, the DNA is TGTGCTCTTGGGGAAGATTTGACGTACACCGATAAACTCATCTTT.

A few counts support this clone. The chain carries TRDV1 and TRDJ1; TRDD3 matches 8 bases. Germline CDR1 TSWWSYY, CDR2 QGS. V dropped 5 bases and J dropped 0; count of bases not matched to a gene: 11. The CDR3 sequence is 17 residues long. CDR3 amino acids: CALGNAVGDFYTDKLIF. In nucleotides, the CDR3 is TGTGCTCTTGGGAACGCCGTGGGGGATTTCTACACCGATAAACTCATCTTT.

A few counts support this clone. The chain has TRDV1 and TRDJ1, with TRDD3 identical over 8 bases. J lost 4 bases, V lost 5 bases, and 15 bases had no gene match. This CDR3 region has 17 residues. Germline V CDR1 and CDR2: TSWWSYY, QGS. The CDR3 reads CALGTSTVLGVSDKLIF. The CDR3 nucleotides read TGTGCTCTTGGGACTTCTACAGTACTGGGGGTCAGCGATAAACTCATCTTT.

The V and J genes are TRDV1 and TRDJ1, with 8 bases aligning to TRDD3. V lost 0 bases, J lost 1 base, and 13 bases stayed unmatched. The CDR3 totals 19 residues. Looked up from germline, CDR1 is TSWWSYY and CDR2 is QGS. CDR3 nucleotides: TGTGCTCTTGGGGAACTGGGGCAGGGATACGCGACGGTCACCGATAAACTCATCTTT. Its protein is CALGELGQGYATVTDKLIF.

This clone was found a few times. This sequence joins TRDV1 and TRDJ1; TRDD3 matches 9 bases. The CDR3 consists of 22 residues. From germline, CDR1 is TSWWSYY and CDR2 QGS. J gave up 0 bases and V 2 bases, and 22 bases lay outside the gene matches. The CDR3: CALGEDPSDRWGIDPHTDKLIF. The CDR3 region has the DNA TGTGCTCTTGGGGAAGACCCTTCCGATAGATGGGGGATAGACCCCCACACCGATAAACTCATCTTT.

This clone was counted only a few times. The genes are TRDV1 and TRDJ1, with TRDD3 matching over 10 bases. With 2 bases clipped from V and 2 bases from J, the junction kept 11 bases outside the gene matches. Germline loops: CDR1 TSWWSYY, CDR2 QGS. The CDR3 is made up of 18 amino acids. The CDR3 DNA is TGTGCTCTTGGGGAAATTCGTACTGGGGGATTCCGAACCGATAAACTCATCTTT. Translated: CALGEIRTGGFRTDKLIF.

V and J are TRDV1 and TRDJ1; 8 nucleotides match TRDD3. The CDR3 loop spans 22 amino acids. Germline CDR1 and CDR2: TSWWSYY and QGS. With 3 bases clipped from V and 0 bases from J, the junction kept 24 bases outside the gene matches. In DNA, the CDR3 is TGTGCTCTTGGGGACTCGATTCCTAGTCGGTGGGGGATCCCGAGGTACACCGATAAACTCATCTTT. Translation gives CALGDSIPSRWGIPRYTDKLIF.

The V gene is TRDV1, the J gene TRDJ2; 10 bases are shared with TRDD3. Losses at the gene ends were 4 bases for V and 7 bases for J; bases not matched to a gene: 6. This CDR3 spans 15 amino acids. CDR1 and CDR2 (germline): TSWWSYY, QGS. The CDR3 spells CALGGWGDTRAQLFF. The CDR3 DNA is TGTGCTCTTGGGGGCTGGGGGGATACGAGAGCACAACTCTTCTTT.

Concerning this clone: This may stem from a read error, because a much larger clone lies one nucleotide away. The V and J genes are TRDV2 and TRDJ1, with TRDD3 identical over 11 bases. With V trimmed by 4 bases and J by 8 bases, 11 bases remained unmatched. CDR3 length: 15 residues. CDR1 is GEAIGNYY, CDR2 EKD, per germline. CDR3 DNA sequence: TGTGCCTGTGATAGGATAGACTGGGGGATATCGAAACTCATCTTT. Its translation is CACDRIDWGISKLIF.

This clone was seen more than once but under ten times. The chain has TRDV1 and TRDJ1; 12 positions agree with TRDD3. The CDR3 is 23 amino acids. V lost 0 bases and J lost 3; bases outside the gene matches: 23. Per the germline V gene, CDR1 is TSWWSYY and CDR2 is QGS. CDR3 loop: CALGELALRFGWGIRRGPDKLIF. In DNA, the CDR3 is TGTGCTCTTGGGGAACTGGCCCTACGGTTTGGCTGGGGGATACGACGCGGTCCCGATAAACTCATCTTT.

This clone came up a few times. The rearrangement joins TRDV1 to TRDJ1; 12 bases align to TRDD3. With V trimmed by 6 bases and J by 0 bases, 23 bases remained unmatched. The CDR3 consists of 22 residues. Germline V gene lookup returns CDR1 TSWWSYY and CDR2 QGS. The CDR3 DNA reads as TGTGCTCTTGGAGAGGCCTTCCTGCGTACTGGGGGATACATCTTCTACACCGATAAACTCATCTTT. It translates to CALGEAFLRTGGYIFYTDKLIF.

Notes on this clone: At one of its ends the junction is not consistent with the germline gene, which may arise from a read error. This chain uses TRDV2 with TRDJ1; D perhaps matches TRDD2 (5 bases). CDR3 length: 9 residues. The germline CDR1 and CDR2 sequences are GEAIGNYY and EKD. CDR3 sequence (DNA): TGTGCCTGTGACACCTCACTCACCTTC. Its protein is CACDTSLTF.

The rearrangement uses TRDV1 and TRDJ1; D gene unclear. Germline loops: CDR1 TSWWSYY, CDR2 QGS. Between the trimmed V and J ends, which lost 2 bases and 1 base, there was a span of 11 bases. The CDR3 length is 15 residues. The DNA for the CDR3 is TGTGCTCTTGGGGAAGGGGTTTTGTGCACCGATAAACTCATCTTT. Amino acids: CALGEGVLCTDKLIF.

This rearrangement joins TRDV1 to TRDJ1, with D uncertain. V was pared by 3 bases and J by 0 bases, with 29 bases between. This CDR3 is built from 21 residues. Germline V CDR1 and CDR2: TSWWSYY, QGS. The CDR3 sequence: CALGDARPRRRTVTYTDKLIF. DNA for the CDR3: TGTGCTCTTGGGGACGCCAGACCTCGACGGCGGACTGTTACGTACACCGATAAACTCATCTTT.

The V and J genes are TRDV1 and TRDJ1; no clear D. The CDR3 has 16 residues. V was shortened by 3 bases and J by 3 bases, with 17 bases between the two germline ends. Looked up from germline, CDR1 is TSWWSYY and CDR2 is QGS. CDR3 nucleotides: TGTGCTCTTGGGGACTTACCCCCTCGCCCGGCCGATAAACTCATCTTT. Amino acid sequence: CALGDLPPRPADKLIF.

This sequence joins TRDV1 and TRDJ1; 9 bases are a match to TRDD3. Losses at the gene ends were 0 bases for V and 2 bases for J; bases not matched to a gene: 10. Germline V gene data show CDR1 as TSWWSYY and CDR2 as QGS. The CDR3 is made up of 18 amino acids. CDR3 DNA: TGTGCTCTTGGGGAACTTCCCCCGGGGATACGACTTACCGATAAACTCATCTTT. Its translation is CALGELPPGIRLTDKLIF.

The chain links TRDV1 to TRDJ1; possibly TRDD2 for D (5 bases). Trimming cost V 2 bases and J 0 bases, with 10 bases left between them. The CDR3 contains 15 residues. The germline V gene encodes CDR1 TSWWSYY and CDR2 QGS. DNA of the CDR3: TGTGCTCTTGGGGAAGGCTTCCCTTACACCGATAAACTCATCTTT. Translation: CALGEGFPYTDKLIF.

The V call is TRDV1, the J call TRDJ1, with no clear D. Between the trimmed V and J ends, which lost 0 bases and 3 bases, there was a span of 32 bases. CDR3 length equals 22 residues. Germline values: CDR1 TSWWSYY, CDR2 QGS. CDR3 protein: CALGELSIPRVDGLVHPDKLIF. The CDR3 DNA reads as TGTGCTCTTGGGGAACTGTCTATTCCGAGGGTGGATGGGCTCGTTCACCCCGATAAACTCATCTTT.